This T cell receptor (beta chain) was found in a study of cytomegalovirus exposure and HLA in healthy donors. Study conclusions and caveats: A later analysis showed that HLA-associated TCR beta chains had undergone more clonal expansion than equally common others. Indistinguishability led to the exclusion of some V segments, TRBV6-2 and TRBV6-3 included.

Notes on this clone: The antigen is undetermined.

Researchers ran the PCR with 60 Vbeta and 13 Jbeta primers. The table came from immunoSEQ multiplex PCR; TCRdb's copy has only in-frame clones and leaves some out. The sample holds about 140,000 clones; around 80% are singletons and the top ten take around 2%. Trimming shortened V by 0 bases and J by 8 bases, and 8 bases separated the two germline ends. Germline values: CDR1 SGHDT, CDR2 YYEEEE. CDR3 length: 12 amino acids. Healthy bone marrow donors made up the donors. The chain has TRBV5-6 and TRBJ1-1; D is undetermined. The sequenced sample was PBMCs. The TCR was taken from a woman aged 40 to 55 in good health and CMV-seronegative. CDR3 nucleotide sequence: TGTGCCAGCAGCTTGGCGGCTAGAGAAGCTTTCTTT. As protein: CASSLAAREAFF.